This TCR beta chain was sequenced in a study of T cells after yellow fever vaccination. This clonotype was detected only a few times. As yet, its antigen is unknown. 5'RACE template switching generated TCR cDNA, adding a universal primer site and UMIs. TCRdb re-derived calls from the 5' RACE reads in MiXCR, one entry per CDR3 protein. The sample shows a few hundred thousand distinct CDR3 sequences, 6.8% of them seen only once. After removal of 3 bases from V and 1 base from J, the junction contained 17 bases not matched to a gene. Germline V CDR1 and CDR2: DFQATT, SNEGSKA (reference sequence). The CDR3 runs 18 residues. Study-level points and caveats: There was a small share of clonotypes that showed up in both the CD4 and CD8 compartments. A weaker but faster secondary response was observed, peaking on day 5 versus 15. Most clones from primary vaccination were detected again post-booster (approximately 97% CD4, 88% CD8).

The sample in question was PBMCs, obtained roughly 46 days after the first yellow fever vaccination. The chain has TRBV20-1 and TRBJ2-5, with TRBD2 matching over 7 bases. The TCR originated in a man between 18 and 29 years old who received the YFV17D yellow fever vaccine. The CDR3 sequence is CSARGNTLAGERQETQYF. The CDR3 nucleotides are TGCAGTGCTAGGGGGAATACGTTGGCGGGGGAACGCCAAGAGACCCAGTACTTC.